This TCR beta chain was sequenced in a study of Tregs in tolerant kidney transplant recipients. Findings and caveats of the study: Findings come from small patient numbers and require larger validation.

The germline CDR1 and CDR2 sequences are KGHSH and LQKENI. The CDR3 extends over 16 amino acids. Trimming at V came to 2 bases and at J to 7 bases, leaving 8 bases not matched to a gene. On this clone: What it recognizes is unknown.

TCRdb's table, derived via immunoSEQ multiplex PCR, lists solely in-frame clones and lacks some. The sample has about 120,000 clones, almost 95% seen once. Sequences were obtained from CD4+ T cells from blood. This chain joins TRBV18 and TRBJ1-2; 12 bases match TRBD1. The receptor was derived from a human donor in good health. The CDR3 DNA is TGTGCCAGCTCACCAGCTCCGGGACAGGGGGCGCCTGGCTACACCTTC. It specifies CASSPAPGQGAPGYTF.